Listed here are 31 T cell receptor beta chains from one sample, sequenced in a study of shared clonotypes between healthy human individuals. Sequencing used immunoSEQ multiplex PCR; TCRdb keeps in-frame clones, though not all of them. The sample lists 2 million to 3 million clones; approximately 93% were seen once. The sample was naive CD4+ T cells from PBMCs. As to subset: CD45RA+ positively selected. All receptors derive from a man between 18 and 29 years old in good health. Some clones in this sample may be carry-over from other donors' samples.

The CDR3 loop is CASSDPGQGLSYEQYF. DNA of the CDR3: TGCGCCAGCAGTGACCCGGGACAGGGACTATCCTACGAGCAGTACTTC. The genes are TRBV10-2 and TRBJ2-7; TRBD1 matches 9 bases. The V gene's germline CDR1 is WSHSY and CDR2 SAAADI. V shed 3 bases and J 1 base; nucleotides not matched to a gene: 7. The CDR3 has 16 residues.

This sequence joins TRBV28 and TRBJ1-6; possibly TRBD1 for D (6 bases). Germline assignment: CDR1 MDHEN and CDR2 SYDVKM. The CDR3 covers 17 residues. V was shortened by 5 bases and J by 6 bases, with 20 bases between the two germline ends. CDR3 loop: CASSRTGPRRGNSPLHF. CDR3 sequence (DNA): TGTGCCAGCAGTCGTACAGGGCCCCGGAGGGGTAATTCACCCCTCCACTTT.

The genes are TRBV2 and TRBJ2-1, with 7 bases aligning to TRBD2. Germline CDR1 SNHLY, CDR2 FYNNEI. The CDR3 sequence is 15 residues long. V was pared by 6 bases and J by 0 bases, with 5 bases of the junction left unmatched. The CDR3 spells CASRDLAASYNEQFF. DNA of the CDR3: TGTGCCAGCAGGGACCTAGCGGCCTCCTACAATGAGCAGTTCTTC.

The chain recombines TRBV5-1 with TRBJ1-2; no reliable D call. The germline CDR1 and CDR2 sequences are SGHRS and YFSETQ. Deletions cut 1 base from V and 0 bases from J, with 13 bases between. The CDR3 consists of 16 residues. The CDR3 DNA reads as TGCGCCAGCAGCTTGATCTCCGCCCCAGCTAACTATGGCTACACCTTC. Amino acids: CASSLISAPANYGYTF.

The CDR3 protein is CASSQYSGQGMETQYF. The DNA of the CDR3 is TGCGCCAGCAGCCAATACTCCGGACAGGGAATGGAGACCCAGTACTTC. This chain uses TRBV4-1 with TRBJ2-5, with 8 bases fitting TRBD1. With V trimmed by 2 bases and J by 5 bases, 10 bases remained unmatched. The CDR3 loop spans 16 amino acids. CDR1 is MGHRA and CDR2 is YSYEKL in the germline V gene.

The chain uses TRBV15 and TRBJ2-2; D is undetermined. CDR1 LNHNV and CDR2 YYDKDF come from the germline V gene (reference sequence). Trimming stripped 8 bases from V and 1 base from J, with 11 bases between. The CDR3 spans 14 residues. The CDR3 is CATANGKNTGELFF. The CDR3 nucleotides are TGTGCCACCGCCAACGGCAAGAACACCGGGGAGCTGTTTTTT.

In nucleotides, the CDR3 is TGCGCCAGCAGCTTTCGAGGGCAAGGGTACAATGAGCAGTTCTTC. The encoded protein is CASSFRGQGYNEQFF. The genes are TRBV5-1 and TRBJ2-1; TRBD2 is a possible D gene (5 bases). V was shortened by 2 bases and J by 4 bases, with 13 bases between the two germline ends. The CDR3 covers 15 residues. Germline V gene data show CDR1 as SGHRS and CDR2 as YFSETQ.

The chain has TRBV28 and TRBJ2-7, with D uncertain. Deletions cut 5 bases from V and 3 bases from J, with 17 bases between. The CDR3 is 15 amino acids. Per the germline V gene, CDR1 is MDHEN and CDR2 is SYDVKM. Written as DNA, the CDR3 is TGTGCCAGCAGTACCCCTGGCGGACCTTACTACGAGCAGTACTTC. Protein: CASSTPGGPYYEQYF.

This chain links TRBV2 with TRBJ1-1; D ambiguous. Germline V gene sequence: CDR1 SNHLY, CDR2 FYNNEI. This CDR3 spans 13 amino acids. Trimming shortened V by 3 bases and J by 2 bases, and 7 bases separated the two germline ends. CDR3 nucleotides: TGTGCCAGCAGTGACCCACCCAACACTGAAGCTTTCTTT. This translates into CASSDPPNTEAFF.

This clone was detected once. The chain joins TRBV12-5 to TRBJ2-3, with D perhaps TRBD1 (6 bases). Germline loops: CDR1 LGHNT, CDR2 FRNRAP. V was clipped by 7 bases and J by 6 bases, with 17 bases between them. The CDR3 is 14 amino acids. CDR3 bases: TGTGCTAGTGCCCTAATGGGGGCTTGGGATACGCAGTATTTT. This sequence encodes CASALMGAWDTQYF.

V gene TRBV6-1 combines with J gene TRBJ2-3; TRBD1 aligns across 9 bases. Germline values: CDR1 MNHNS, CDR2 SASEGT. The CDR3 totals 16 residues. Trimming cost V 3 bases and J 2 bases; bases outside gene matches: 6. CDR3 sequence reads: CASSDGRDRVTDTQYF. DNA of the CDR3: TGTGCCAGCAGTGATGGTCGGGACAGGGTCACAGATACGCAGTATTTT.

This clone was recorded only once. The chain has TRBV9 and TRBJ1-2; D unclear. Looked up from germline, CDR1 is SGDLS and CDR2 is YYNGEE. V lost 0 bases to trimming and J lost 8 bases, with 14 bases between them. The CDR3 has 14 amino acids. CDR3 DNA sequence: TGTGCCAGCAGCGTAGAGCCGGCCGGTGACGGCTACACCTTC. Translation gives CASSVEPAGDGYTF.

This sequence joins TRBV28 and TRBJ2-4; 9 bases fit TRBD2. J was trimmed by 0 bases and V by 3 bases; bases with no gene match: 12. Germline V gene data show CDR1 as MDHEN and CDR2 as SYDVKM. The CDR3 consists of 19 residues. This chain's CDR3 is CASSFNLREGPLAKNIQYF. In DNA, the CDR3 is TGTGCCAGCAGTTTCAATTTGCGGGAGGGCCCGCTAGCCAAAAACATTCAGTACTTC.

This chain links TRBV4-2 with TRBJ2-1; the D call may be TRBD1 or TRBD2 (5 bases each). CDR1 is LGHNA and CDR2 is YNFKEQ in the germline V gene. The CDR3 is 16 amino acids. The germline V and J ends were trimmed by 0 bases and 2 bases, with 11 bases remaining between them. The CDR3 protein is CASSQDRGLPYNEQFF. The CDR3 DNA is TGTGCCAGCAGCCAAGACCGGGGCCTGCCCTACAATGAGCAGTTCTTC.

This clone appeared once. The CDR3, as DNA: TGTGCCAGCAGTTTAGAACTGGGTGGCCAGCCCCAGCATTTT. It is translated as CASSLELGGQPQHF. The V call is TRBV28, the J call TRBJ1-5; D is undetermined. The CDR3 has 14 residues. CDR1 and CDR2 (germline): MDHEN, SYDVKM. The V and J ends lost 2 bases and 7 bases respectively, with 12 bases between them.

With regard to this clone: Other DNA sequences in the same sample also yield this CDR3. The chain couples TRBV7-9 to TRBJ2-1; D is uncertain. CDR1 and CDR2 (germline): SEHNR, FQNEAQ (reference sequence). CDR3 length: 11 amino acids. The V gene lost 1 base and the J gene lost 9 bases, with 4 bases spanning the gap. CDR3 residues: CASSLEGEQFF. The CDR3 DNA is TGTGCCAGCAGCTTAGAGGGTGAGCAGTTCTTC.

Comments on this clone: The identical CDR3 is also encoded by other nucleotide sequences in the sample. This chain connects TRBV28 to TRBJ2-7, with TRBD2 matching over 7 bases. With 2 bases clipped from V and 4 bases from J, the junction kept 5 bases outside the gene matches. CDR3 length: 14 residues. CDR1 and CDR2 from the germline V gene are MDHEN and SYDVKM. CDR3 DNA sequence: TGTGCCAGCAGTTTAAGCGGGATTACGTACGAGCAGTACTTC. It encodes CASSLSGITYEQYF.

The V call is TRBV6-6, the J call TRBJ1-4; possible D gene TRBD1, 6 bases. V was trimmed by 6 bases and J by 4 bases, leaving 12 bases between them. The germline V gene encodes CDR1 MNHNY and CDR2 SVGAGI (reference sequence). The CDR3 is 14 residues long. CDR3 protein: CASSPGTRNEKLFF. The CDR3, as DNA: TGTGCCAGCAGCCCCGGGACACGTAATGAAAAACTGTTTTTT.

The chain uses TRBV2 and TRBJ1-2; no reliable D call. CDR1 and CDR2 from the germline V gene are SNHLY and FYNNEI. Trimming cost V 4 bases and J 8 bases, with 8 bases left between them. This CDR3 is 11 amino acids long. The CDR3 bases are TGTGCCAGCAGTGGAGGGCACGGCTACACCTTC. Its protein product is CASSGGHGYTF.

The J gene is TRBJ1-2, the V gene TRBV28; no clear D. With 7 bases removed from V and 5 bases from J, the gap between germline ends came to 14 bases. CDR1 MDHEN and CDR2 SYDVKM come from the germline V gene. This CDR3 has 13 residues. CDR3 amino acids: CASTQQSIYGYTF. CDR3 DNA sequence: TGTGCCAGCACCCAGCAGTCCATTTATGGCTACACCTTC.

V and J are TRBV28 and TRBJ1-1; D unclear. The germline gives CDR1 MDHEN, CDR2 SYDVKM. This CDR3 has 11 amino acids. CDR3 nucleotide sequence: TGTGCAGCAAGGGAGACCACTGAAGCTTTCTTT. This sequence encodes CAARETTEAFF. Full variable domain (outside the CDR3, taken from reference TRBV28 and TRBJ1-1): DVKVTQSSRYLVKRTGEKVFLECVQDMDHENMFWYRQDPGLGLRLIYFSYDVKMKEKGDIPEGYSVSREKKERFSLILESASTNQTSMYLCAARETTEAFFGQGTRLTVV.

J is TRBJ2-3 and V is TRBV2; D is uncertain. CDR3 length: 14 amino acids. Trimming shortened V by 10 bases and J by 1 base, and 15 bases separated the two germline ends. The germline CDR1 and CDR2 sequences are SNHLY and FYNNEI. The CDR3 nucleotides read TGTGCCACGCAGAGAGAGGCGGGCACAGATACGCAGTATTTT. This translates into CATQREAGTDTQYF.

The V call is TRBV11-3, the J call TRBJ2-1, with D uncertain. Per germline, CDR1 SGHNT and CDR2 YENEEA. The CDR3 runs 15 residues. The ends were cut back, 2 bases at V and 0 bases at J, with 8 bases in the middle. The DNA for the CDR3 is TGTGCCAGCAGCTTAAGCCTTAGCTCCTACAATGAGCAGTTCTTC. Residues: CASSLSLSSYNEQFF.

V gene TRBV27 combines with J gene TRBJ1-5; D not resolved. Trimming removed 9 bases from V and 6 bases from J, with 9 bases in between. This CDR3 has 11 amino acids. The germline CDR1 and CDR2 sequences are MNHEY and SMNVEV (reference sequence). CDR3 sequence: CASAAPQPQHF. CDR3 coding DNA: TGTGCCAGTGCTGCCCCTCAGCCCCAGCATTTT.

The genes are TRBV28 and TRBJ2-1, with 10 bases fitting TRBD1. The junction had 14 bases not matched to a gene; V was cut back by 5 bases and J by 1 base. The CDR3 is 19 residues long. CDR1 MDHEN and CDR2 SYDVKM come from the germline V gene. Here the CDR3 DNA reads TGTGCCAGCAGTCGGGACAGGGGCAGCGGGTCCTATTCCTACAATGAGCAGTTCTTC. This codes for CASSRDRGSGSYSYNEQFF.

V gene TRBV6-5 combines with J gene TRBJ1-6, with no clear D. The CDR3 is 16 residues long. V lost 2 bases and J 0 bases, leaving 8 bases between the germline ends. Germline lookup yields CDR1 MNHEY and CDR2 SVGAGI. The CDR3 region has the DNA TGTGCCAGCAGTTACGACGAGAGCTCCTATAATTCACCCCTCCACTTT. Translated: CASSYDESSYNSPLHF.

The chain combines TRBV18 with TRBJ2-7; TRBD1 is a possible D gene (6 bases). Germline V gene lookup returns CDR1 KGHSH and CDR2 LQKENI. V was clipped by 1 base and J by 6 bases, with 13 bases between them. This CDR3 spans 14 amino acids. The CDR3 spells CASSPQRQEREQYF. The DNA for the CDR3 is TGTGCCAGCTCACCACAGCGACAGGAACGCGAGCAGTACTTC.

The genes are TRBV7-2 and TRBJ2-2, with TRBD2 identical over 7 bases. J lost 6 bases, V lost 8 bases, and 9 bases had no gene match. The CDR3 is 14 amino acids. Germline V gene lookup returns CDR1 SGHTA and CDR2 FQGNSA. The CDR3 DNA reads TGTGCCAGCGCTCCAGGACTAGGGTCCGGGGAGCTGTTTTTT. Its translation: CASAPGLGSGELFF.

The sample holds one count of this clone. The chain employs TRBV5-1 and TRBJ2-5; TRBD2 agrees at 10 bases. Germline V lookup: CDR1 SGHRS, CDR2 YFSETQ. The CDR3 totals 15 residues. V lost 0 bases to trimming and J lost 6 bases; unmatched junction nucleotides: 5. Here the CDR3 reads CASSLASGSSKTQYF. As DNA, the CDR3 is TGCGCCAGCAGCTTGGCTAGCGGGAGCTCCAAGACCCAGTACTTC. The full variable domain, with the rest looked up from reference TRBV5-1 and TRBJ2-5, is KAGVTQTPRYLIKTRGQQVTLSCSPISGHRSVSWYQQTPGQGLQFLFEYFSETQRNKGNFPGRFSGRQFSNSRSEMNVSTLELGDSALYLCASSLASGSSKTQYFGPGTRLLVL.

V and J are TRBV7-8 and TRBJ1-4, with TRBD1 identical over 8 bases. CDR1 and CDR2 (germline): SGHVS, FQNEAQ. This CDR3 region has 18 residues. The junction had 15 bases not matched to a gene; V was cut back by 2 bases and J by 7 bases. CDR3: CASSLSWTGKGIGEKLFF. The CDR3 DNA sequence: TGTGCCAGCAGCTTATCCTGGACAGGGAAGGGGATCGGTGAAAAACTGTTTTTT.

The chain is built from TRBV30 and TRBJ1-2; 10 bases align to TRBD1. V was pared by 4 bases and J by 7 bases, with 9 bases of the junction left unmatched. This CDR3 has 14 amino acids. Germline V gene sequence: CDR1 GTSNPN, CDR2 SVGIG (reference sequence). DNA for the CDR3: TGTGCCTGGAATACTCTGACAGGGGGCAGTGGCTACACCTTC. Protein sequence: CAWNTLTGGSGYTF.